Presented here are 9 T cell receptor beta chains from one specimen sequenced in a study of glioma-infiltrating T cells. Using RNA template, CDR3s of TCR alpha and beta were amplified with iRepertoire arm-PCR. One entry per CDR3 protein results from TCRdb running MiXCR on the multiplex PCR reads. This table has roughly 190,000 distinct CDR3 sequences, around 32% appearing once. Specimen: glioma tissue, nonneoplastic brain tissue, or PBMCs (not recorded which). The receptors were gathered from a human donor with low-grade glioma or glioblastoma, undergoing nonglioma brain surgery, or in good health (not recorded which).

This clonotype was picked up many times. The chain has TRBV7-2 and TRBJ2-3, with D maybe TRBD1 (6 bases). Trimming stripped 0 bases from V and 2 bases from J, with 15 bases between. The CDR3 is 17 amino acids. Germline assignment: CDR1 SGHTA and CDR2 FQGNSA. Here the CDR3 DNA reads TGTGCCAGCAGCTTAGCGGGCAGGGGTTCTACCACAGATACGCAGTATTTT. As protein: CASSLAGRGSTTDTQYF.

CDR3 in amino acids: CSVPKGLAGRVDEQFF. The CDR3 bases are TGCAGCGTTCCAAAAGGACTAGCGGGAAGGGTGGATGAGCAGTTCTTC. The chain employs TRBV29-1 and TRBJ2-1; TRBD2 matches 12 bases. This CDR3 is built from 16 residues. Germline assignment: CDR1 SQVTM and CDR2 ANQGSEA. Germline trimming cut 5 bases from V and 8 bases from J; bases unmatched to any gene: 13.

To note about this clonotype: The CDR3 ends on some other residue instead of the conserved phenylalanine or tryptophan, so this is likely a read error. The chain employs TRBV20-1 and TRBJ2-1; D is possibly TRBD2 (6 bases). Germline loops: CDR1 DFQATT, CDR2 SNEGSKA (reference sequence). CDR3 size: 15 residues. V lost 4 bases and J 4 bases, leaving 17 bases between the germline ends. The DNA of the CDR3 is TGCAGTGCTACCAGACTATCGGGAGAGTACAATGAGCAGTTCCTC. Translated, it gives CSATRLSGEYNEQFL.

Comment on this clonotype: A read error may explain this, as a much larger clone is one base away. This chain joins TRBV12-3 or TRBV12-4 and TRBJ1-5; unclear D gene. Deletions cut 3 bases from V and 8 bases from J, with 11 bases between. This CDR3 spans 13 amino acids. The CDR3 reads CASSFVWREPQHF. The CDR3 DNA is TGTGCCAGCAGTTTTGTATGGAGGGAGCCCCAGCATTTT.

This clonotype was picked up many times. This chain links TRBV20-1 with TRBJ2-5; D perhaps matches TRBD1 (5 bases). CDR1 is DFQATT and CDR2 is SNEGSKA in the germline V gene (reference sequence). The CDR3 spans 14 residues. With 6 bases removed from V and 2 bases from J, the gap between germline ends came to 16 bases. In DNA, the CDR3 is TGCAGTGCCAGGGTGGGTGGATCTCAAGAGACCCAGTACTTC. This codes for CSARVGGSQETQYF.

The genes are TRBV19 and TRBJ2-3; no reliable D call. V shed 8 bases and J shed 3 bases, with 24 bases lying between them. Germline V CDR1 and CDR2: LNHDA, SQIVND (reference sequence). This CDR3 has 17 amino acids. For the CDR3, the DNA is TGTGCCAGTTCTCCCACTTTTAGCCGGGTCTATACAGATACGCAGTATTTT. This codes for CASSPTFSRVYTDTQYF. Looking up the rest from reference TRBV19 and TRBJ2-3 gives the full variable domain: DGGITQSPKYLFRKEGQNVTLSCEQNLNHDAMYWYRQDPGQGLRLIYYSQIVNDFQKGDIAEGYSVSREKKESFPLTVTSAQKNPTAFYLCASSPTFSRVYTDTQYFGPGTRLTVL.

The sample holds many counts of this clonotype. The genes are TRBV19 and TRBJ1-5; TRBD1 matches 9 bases. This CDR3 contains 16 residues. J gave up 6 bases and V 3 bases, and 9 bases lay outside the gene matches. CDR1 is LNHDA and CDR2 is SQIVND in the germline V gene (reference sequence). In DNA, the CDR3 is TGTGCCAGTAGTATTAGAGGGGGACAGGGCCCTCAGCCCCAGCATTTT. Translating gives CASSIRGGQGPQPQHF.

This clonotype was recorded at least ten times. The chain links TRBV9 to TRBJ1-1; D unclear. Germline values: CDR1 SGDLS, CDR2 YYNGEE. The CDR3 runs 13 residues. Trimming removed 3 bases at V and 0 bases at J, with 6 bases between. The CDR3 reads CASSGGMNTEAFF. CDR3 nucleotides: TGTGCCAGCAGCGGGGGAATGAACACTGAAGCTTTCTTT.

In regard to this clonotype: At one end, the junction sequence differs from germline, possibly due to a read error. J is TRBJ2-1 and V is TRBV14; D ambiguous. The germline gives CDR1 SGHDN, CDR2 FVKESK. This CDR3 is built from 15 residues. CDR3 coding DNA: TGTGCCAGCAGCCAAGAGTCCCTGGGCTACAATGAGCATTTCTTC. The encoded protein is CASSQESLGYNEHFF.